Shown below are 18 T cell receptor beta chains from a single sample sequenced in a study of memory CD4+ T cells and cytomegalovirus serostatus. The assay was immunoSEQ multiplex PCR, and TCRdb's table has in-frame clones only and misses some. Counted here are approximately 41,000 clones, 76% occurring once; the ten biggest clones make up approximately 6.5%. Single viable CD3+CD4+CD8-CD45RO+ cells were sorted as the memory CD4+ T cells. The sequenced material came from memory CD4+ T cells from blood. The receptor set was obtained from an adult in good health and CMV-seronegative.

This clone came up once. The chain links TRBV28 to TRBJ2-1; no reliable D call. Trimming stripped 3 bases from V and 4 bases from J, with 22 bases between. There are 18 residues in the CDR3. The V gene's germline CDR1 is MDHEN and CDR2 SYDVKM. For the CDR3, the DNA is TGTGCCAGCAGTTTTATGGCCCCGGCCAGGAATCTTTACAATGAGCAGTTCTTC. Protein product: CASSFMAPARNLYNEQFF.

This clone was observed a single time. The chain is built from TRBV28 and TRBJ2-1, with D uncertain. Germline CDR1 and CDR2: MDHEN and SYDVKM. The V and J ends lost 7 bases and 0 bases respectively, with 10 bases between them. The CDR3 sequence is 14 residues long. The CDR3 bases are TGTGCCAGCAAGTCCATCAGCTCCTACAATGAGCAGTTCTTC. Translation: CASKSISSYNEQFF.

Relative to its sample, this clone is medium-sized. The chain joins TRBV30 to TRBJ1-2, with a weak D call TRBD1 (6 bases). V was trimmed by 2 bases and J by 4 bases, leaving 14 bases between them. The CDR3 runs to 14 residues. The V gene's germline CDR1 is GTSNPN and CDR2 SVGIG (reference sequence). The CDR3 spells CAWSQRQVGYGYTF. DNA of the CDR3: TGTGCCTGGAGTCAGAGACAGGTCGGCTATGGCTACACCTTC.

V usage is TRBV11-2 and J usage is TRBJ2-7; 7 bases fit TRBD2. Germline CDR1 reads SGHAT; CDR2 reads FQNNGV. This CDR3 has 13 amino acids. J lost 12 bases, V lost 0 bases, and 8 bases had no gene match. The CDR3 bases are TGTGCCAGCAGCTTAGATGCCCTAGCGGTGCGGTACTTC. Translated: CASSLDALAVRYF.

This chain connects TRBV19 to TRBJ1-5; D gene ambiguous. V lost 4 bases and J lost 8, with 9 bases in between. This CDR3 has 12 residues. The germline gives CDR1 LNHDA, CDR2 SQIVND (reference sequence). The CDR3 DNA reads TGTGCCAGTAGTAGAGGTCCCGAGCCCCAGCATTTT. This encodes CASSRGPEPQHF.

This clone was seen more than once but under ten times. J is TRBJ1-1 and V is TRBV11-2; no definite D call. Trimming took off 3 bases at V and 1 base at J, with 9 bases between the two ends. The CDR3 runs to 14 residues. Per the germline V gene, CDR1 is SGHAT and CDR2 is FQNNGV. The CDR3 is CASSFNFGNTEAFF. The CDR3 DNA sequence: TGTGCCAGCAGCTTTAATTTTGGGAACACTGAAGCTTTCTTT.

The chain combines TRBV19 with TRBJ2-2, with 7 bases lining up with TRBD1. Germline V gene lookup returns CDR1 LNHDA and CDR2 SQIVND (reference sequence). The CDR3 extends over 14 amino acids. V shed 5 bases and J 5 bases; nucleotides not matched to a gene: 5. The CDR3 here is CASSQGVETGELFF. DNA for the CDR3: TGTGCCAGTAGTCAGGGGGTCGAGACCGGGGAGCTGTTTTTT. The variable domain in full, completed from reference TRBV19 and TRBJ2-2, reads DGGITQSPKYLFRKEGQNVTLSCEQNLNHDAMYWYRQDPGQGLRLIYYSQIVNDFQKGDIAEGYSVSREKKESFPLTVTSAQKNPTAFYLCASSQGVETGELFFGEGSRLTVL.

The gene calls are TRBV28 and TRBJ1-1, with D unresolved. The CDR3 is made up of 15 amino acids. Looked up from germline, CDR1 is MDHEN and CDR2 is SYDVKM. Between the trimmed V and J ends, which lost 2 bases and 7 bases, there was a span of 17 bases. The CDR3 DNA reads TGTGCCAGCAGTTTAAACGGACCCTTTATCGATGAAGCTTTCTTT. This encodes CASSLNGPFIDEAFF.

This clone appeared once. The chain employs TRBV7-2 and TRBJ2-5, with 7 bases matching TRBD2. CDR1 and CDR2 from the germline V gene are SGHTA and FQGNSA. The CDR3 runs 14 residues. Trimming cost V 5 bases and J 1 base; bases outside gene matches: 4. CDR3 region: CASSTSSGQETQYF. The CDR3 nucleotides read TGTGCCAGCAGCACCTCTAGCGGCCAAGAGACCCAGTACTTC.

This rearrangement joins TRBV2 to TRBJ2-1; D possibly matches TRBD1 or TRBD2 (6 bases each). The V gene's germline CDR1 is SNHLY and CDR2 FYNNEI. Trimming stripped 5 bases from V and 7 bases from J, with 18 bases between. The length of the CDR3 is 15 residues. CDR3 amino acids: CASSLARAGQNEQFF. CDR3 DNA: TGTGCCAGCAGTTTGGCCCGCGCGGGACAAAATGAGCAGTTCTTC.

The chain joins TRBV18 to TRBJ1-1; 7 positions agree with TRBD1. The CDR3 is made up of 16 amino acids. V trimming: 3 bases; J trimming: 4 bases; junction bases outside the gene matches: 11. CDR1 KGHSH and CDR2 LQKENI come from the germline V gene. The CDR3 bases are TGTGCCAGCTCACCCCTTTCCCGACAGGGAGGCACTGAAGCTTTCTTT. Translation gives CASSPLSRQGGTEAFF.

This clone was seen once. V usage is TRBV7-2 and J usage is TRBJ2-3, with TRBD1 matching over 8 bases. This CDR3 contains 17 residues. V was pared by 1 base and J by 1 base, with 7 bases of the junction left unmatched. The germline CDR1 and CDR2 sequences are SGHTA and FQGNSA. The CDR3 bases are TGTGCCAGCAGCTTAGATCAGGGGGCAGCGGGCACAGATACGCAGTATTTT. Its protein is CASSLDQGAAGTDTQYF.

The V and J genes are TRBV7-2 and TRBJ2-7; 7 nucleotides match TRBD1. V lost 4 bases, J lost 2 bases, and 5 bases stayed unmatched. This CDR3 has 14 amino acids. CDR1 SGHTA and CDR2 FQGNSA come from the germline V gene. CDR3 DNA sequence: TGTGCCAGCAGCTATAGACAGGGCCCCTACGAGCAGTACTTC. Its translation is CASSYRQGPYEQYF.

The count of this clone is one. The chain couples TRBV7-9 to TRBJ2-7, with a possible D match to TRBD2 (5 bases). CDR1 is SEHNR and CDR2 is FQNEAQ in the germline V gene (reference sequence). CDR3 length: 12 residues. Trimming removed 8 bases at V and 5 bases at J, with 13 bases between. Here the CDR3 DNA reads TGTGCCAGCCGTGCGGGTCCGAACGAGCAGTACTTC. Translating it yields CASRAGPNEQYF.

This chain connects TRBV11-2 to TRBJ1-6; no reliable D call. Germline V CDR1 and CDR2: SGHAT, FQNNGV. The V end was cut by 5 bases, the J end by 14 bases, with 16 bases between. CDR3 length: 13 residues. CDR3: CASSPPLDRALHF. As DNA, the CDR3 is TGTGCCAGCAGCCCACCTTTGGATCGGGCCCTCCACTTT.

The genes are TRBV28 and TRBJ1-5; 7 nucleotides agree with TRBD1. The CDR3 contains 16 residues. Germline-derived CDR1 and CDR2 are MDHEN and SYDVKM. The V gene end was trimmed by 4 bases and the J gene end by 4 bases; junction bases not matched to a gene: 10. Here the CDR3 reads CASSSSGQRLNQPQHF. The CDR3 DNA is TGTGCCAGCAGTTCCTCGGGACAGAGGTTGAATCAGCCCCAGCATTTT. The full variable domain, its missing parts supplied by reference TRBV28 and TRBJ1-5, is DVKVTQSSRYLVKRTGEKVFLECVQDMDHENMFWYRQDPGLGLRLIYFSYDVKMKEKGDIPEGYSVSREKKERFSLILESASTNQTSMYLCASSSSGQRLNQPQHFGDGTRLSIL.

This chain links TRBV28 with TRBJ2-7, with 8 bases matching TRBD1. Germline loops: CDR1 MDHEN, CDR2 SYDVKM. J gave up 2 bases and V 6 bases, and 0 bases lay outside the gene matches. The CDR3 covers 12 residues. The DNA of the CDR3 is TGTGCCAGCAGGGGACAGGCCTACGAGCAGTACTTC. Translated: CASRGQAYEQYF.

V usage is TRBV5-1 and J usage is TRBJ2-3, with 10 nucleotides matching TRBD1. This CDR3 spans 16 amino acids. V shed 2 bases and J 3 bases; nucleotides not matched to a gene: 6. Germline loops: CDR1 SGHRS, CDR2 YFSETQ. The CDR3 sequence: CASSFGQGVTTDTQYF. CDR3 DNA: TGCGCCAGCAGCTTTGGACAGGGGGTAACTACAGATACGCAGTATTTT.